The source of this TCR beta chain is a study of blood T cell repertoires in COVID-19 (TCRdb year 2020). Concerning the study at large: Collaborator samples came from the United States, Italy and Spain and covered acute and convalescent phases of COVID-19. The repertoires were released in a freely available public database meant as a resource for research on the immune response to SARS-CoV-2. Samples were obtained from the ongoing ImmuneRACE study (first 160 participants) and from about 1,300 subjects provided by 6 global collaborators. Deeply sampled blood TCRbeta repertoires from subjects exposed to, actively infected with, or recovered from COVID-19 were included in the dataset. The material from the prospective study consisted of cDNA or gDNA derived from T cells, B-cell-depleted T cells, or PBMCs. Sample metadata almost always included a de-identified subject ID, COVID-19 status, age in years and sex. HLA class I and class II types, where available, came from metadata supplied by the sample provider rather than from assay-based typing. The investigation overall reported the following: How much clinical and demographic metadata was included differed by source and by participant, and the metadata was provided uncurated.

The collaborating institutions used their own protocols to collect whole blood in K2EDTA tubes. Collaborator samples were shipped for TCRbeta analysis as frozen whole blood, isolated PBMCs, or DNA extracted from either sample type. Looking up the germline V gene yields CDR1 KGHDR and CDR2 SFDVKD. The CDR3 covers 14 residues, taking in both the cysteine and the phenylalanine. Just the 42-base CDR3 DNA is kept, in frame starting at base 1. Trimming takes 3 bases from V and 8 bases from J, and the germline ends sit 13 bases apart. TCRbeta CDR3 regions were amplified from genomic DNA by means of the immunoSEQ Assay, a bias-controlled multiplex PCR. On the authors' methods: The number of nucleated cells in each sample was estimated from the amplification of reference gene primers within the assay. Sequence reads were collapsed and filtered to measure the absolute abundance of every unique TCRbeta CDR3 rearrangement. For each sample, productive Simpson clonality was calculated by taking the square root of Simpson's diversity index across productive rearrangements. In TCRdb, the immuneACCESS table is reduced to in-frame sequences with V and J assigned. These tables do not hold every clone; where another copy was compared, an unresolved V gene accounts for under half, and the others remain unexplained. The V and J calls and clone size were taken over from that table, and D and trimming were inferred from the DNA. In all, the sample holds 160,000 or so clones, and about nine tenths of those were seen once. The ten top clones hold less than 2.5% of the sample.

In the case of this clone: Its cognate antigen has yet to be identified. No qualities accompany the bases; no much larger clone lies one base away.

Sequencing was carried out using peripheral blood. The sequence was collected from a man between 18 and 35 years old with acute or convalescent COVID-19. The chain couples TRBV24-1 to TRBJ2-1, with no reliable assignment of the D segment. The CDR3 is CATSDPNSLDEQFF. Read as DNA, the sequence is TGTGCCACCAGTGATCCCAACTCCCTAGATGAGCAGTTCTTC.